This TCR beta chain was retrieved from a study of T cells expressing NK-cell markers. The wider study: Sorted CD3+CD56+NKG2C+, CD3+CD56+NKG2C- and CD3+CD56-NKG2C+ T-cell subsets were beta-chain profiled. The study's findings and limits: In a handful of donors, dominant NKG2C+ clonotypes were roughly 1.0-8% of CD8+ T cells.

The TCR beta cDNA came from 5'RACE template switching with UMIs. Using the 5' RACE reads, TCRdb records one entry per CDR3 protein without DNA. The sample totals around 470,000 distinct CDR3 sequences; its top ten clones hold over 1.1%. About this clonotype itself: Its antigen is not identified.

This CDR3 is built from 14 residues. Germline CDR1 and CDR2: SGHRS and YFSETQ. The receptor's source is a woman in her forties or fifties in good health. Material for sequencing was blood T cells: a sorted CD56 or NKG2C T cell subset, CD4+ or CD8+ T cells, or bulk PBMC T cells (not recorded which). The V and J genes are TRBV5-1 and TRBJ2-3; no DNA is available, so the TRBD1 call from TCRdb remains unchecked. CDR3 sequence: CASRDEGRTDTQYF. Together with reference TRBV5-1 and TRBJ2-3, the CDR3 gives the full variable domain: KAGVTQTPRYLIKTRGQQVTLSCSPISGHRSVSWYQQTPGQGLQFLFEYFSETQRNKGNFPGRFSGRQFSNSRSEMNVSTLELGDSALYLCASRDEGRTDTQYFGPGTRLTVL.